These T cell receptor beta chains were read from a single sample in a study of shared clonotypes between healthy human individuals. The method was immunoSEQ multiplex PCR; TCRdb's version includes in-frame clones alone and lacks a portion of them. Of approximately 340,000 clones detected, around four fifths appear once; the ten largest clones hold 10%. The sequencing input was memory CD4+ T cells sorted from blood. The receptors originated from a man between 25 and 39 years old in good health. Both conserved end residues are part of each CDR3. Each record gives: CDR3 protein, CDR3 DNA, D gene, V gene, J gene, clone size. The D gene is left open where the match is weak. Only part of the rows carry a size: once, few, many, or a class if the clone is expanded.

cdr3_aa: CASSSPGTANTEAFF
cdr3_nt: TGTGCCAGCAGTTCGCCCGGGACAGCGAACACTGAAGCTTTCTTT
d_call: TRBD1
v_call: TRBV28
j_call: TRBJ1-1
clone_size: NA

cdr3_aa: CASSSAGLAGNNEQFF
cdr3_nt: TGTGCCAGCAGCTCGGCGGGACTAGCGGGGAACAATGAGCAGTTCTTC
d_call: TRBD2
v_call: TRBV11-2
j_call: TRBJ2-1
clone_size: few

cdr3_aa: CASSVQDSSNEKLFF
cdr3_nt: TGTGCCAGCAGCGTACAGGACAGCAGTAATGAAAAACTGTTTTTT
d_call: NA
v_call: TRBV9
j_call: TRBJ1-4
clone_size: NA

cdr3_aa: CASSSPGGAKNIQYF
cdr3_nt: TGTGCCAGCAGTTCCCCAGGAGGAGCCAAAAACATTCAGTACTTC
d_call: NA
v_call: TRBV6-5
j_call: TRBJ2-4
clone_size: NA

cdr3_aa: CASSDNIYGYTF
cdr3_nt: TGTGCCAGCTCCGACAACATCTATGGCTACACCTTC
d_call: NA
v_call: TRBV5-4
j_call: TRBJ1-2
clone_size: NA

cdr3_aa: CASSGDPGDQNSKNIQYF
cdr3_nt: TGTGCCAGCAGTGGGGACCCGGGGGACCAAAATTCCAAAAACATTCAGTACTTC
d_call: NA
v_call: TRBV25-1
j_call: TRBJ2-4
clone_size: NA

cdr3_aa: CASSFSGWRNTGELFF
cdr3_nt: TGTGCCAGCAGTTTCTCAGGGTGGAGAAACACCGGGGAGCTGTTTTTT
d_call: NA
v_call: TRBV27
j_call: TRBJ2-2
clone_size: few

cdr3_aa: CASSASSAFRYEQYF
cdr3_nt: TGTGCCAGCAGTGCCTCTAGCGCCTTTCGATACGAGCAGTACTTC
d_call: NA
v_call: TRBV2
j_call: TRBJ2-7
clone_size: NA

cdr3_aa: CAISDPGVGRSSYEQYF
cdr3_nt: TGTGCCATCAGTGACCCGGGGGTCGGTAGGTCGAGCTACGAGCAGTACTTC
d_call: NA
v_call: TRBV10-3
j_call: TRBJ2-7
clone_size: NA

cdr3_aa: CASSWTSGEETQYF
cdr3_nt: TGTGCCAGCAGTTGGACTAGCGGGGAAGAGACCCAGTACTTC
d_call: TRBD2
v_call: TRBV2
j_call: TRBJ2-5
clone_size: NA